Below, one T cell receptor beta chain is given with its context. CDR1 and CDR2 (germline): SGHDT, YYEEEE. With 4 bases clipped from V and 6 bases from J, the junction kept 13 bases outside the gene matches. CDR3 length: 16 residues. Profiling relied on immunoSEQ multiplex PCR, and the TCRdb table lists in-frame clones only, not all of them. Of under 250,000 clones listed, under 90% were seen once; the top ten hold roughly 1.8%. The source of the sample is a study of blood T cell repertoires in COVID-19. This TCR came from a man aged 55-75 years who had recovered from COVID-19. The V and J genes are TRBV5-6 and TRBJ2-1, with 7 bases lining up with TRBD1. The sample was PBMCs or T cells enriched from blood (not recorded which). In DNA form, the CDR3 reads TGTGCCAGCAGCGGTTCTGACAGGGTCGGTAGCAATGAGCAGTTCTTC. Translated, it gives CASSGSDRVGSNEQFF.